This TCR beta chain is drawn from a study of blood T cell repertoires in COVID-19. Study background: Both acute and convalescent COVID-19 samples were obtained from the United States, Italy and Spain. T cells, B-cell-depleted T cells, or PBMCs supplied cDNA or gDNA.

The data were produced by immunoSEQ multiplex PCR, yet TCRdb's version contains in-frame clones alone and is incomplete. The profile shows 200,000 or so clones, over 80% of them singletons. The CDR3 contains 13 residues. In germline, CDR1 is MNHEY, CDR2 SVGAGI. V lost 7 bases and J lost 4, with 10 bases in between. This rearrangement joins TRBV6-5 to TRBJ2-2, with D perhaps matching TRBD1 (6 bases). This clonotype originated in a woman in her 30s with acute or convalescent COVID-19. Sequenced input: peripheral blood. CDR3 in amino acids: CASNRVGTGELFF. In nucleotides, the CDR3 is TGTGCCAGCAACAGGGTGGGCACCGGGGAGCTGTTTTTT.